The 2 T cell receptor beta chains below come from one sample, sequenced in a study of T cells expressing NK-cell markers. Reprocessing the 5' RACE reads, TCRdb reports a single entry for every CDR3 protein and omits DNA. The listing records about 260,000 distinct CDR3 sequences. The sample was blood T cells: a sorted CD56 or NKG2C T cell subset, CD4+ or CD8+ T cells, or bulk PBMC T cells (not recorded which). The receptors were gathered from a young man in good health.

The chain carries TRBV4-3 and TRBJ2-2; the D call of TRBD2 rests on TCRdb alone, since no DNA is present to check it. Germline V gene sequence: CDR1 LGHNA, CDR2 YSLEER. The CDR3 consists of 13 residues. CDR3 region: CASSHWDSGELFF.

The CDR3 sequence: CASMGPSTDTQYF. The chain recombines TRBV2 with TRBJ2-3; there is no DNA to check the TCRdb D call of TRBD2. Germline V gene sequence: CDR1 SNHLY, CDR2 FYNNEI. The CDR3 has 13 residues.